This T cell receptor (beta chain) comes out of a study of shared clonotypes between healthy human individuals. CD8 cells classed as naive were CD45RO-negative and positively selected for CCR7, excluding terminally differentiated effector memory CD45RA+ cells. As regards this clone: Other DNA sequences in the sample encode the same CDR3.

The protocol was immunoSEQ multiplex PCR, while the TCRdb copy is restricted to in-frame clones and leaves out a portion. The repertoire holds 2 million to 2.5 million clones, with under 95% as singletons. The CDR3 loop spans 15 amino acids. The germline V and J ends were trimmed by 0 bases and 0 bases, with 8 bases remaining between them. Germline lookup yields CDR1 SGDLS and CDR2 YYNGEE. J is TRBJ2-3 and V is TRBV9; D is unresolved. The specimen was naive CD8+ T cells from PBMCs. This sequence originates from a young man in good health. Some clones in this sample may be carry-over from other donors' samples. CDR3 loop: CASSVGRGSTDTQYF. CDR3 in DNA: TGTGCCAGCAGCGTAGGTCGTGGGAGCACAGATACGCAGTATTTT.